This TCR beta chain appears in the sequencing data of a study of early T cells in non-severe SARS-CoV-2 infection listed by TCRdb under 2021. Context from the whole study: TCR sequencing used bulk RNA from unsorted whole blood, so alpha and beta chains could not be paired.

What the study reported, not specific to this receptor: VDJdb matching was skewed toward anti-spike CD8 responses and likely underestimated virus-specific expansions, missing private and CD4 specificities.

A case-control design nested within a healthcare worker cohort in London, UK, was used, with weekly nasopharyngeal swab PCR tests and blood sampling performed. Healthcare workers were recruited during the week of the UK lockdown, between 23 and 31 March 2020, and followed weekly for up to roughly 15 weeks. This clonotype was observed a handful of times. This clone's antigen is unknown. No much larger clone exists at a distance of one base, and base qualities are not known. Including the terminal cysteine and phenylalanine, the CDR3 comprises 12 residues. Only the CDR3 DNA is retained, 36 bases long and in frame from the first base. Via the germline V gene (reference sequence), CDR1 is LNHNV and CDR2 YYDKDF. Between the V and J ends, shortened by 9 bases and 7 bases respectively, the junction contains 12 bases. The library was made by 5' RACE. The listed sequencing device is NextSeq 500. In the TCR library protocol, unique molecular identifiers were attached to individual cDNA molecules to correct for PCR bias and sequencing error. TCR alpha and beta chains were both sequenced, and the abundances of alpha and beta sequences in each sample were closely correlated with each other. The authors' pipeline ran thus. Decombinator V4 was used to annotate TCR sequences for V gene, J gene and CDR3. TCRs were defined as expanded if a significant change between any two time points was detected under a Poisson model with p below 0.0001. TCR abundances were normalised to the total number of TCRs sequenced in each sample and reported as counts per million. TRAV1-2 paired with TRAJ12, TRAJ20 or TRAJ33 defined MAIT TCRs, while TRAV10 paired with TRAJ18 defined iNKT TCRs. VDJdb, accessed 1 November 2021, was searched for CMV, EBV and SARS-CoV-2 annotated TCRs, excluding TCRs annotated for multiple antigens. TCRdb's own reprocessing of the public reads used fastp at Q25 and MiXCR and kept productive beta chains. Each entry is one CDR3 protein sequence, shown with its most common DNA and genes. It is TCRdb's table, rather than the study itself, that gives the V and J calls and clone size. In all, the sample holds roughly 83,000 distinct CDR3 sequences, and about 10% of those were seen once. Roughly 8% of the sample goes to the ten largest clones.

Sequencing used whole blood, obtained at baseline. This TCR came from an adult who was a healthcare worker with PCR-confirmed SARS-CoV-2 infection or an uninfected control (not recorded which). In this chain, TRBV15 is recombined with TRBJ1-4, with no D gene named confidently. In nucleotides, the sequence is TGTGCCACATCCCACGGCGGTGAAAAACTGTTTTTT. Translated, it reads CATSHGGEKLFF.